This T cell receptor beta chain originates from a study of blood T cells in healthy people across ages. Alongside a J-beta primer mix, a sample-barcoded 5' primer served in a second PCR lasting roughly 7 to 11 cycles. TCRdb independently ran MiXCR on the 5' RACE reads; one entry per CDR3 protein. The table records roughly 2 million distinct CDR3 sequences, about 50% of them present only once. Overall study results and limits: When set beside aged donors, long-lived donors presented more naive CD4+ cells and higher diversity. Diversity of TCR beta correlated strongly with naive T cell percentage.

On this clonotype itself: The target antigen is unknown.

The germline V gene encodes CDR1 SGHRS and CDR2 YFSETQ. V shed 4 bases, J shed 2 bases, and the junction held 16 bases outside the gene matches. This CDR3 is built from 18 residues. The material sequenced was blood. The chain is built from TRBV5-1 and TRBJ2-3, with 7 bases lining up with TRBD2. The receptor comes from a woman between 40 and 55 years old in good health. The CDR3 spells CASSLRGDPHQVTDTQYF. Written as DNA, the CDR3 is TGCGCCAGCAGCCTCCGGGGGGATCCACACCAAGTCACAGATACGCAGTATTTT.